Ten or more counts support the clone carrying this T cell receptor (beta chain). The sample belongs to a study of human T cells and chemical hapten exposure. Described time point: pre-sensitization, week 0. The treatment: therapeutic diphenylcyclopropenone sensitization with weekly scalp DPC. Donors, patients with alopecia ranging from 18 to 70 years old and judged suitable for DPC, provided samples. TCRdb fed the RACE reads into MiXCR, producing one record per CDR3 protein. The sample has fewer than 70,000 distinct CDR3 sequences; 11% are singletons. The material sequenced was whole blood, taken in connection with sensitization to the hapten diphenylcyclopropenone (DPC). The receptor was isolated from a woman in her 50s with alopecia areata. Some clones in this sample may be carry-over from other donors' samples.

Here the CDR3 DNA reads TGTGCCAGCAGCTTAGTTCCTGGGAATTCACCCCTCCACTTT. Protein product: CASSLVPGNSPLHF. This rearrangement joins TRBV7-2 to TRBJ1-6; unclear D gene. The germline gives CDR1 SGHTA, CDR2 FQGNSA. Deletions cut 1 base from V and 7 bases from J, with 8 bases between. This CDR3 has 14 amino acids.